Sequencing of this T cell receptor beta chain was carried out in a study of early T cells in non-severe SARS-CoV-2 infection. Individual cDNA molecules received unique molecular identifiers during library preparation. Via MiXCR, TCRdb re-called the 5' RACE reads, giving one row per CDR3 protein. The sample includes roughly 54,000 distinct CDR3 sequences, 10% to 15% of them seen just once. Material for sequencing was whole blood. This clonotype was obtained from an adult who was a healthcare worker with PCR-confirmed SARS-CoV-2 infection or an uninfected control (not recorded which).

In DNA, the CDR3 is TGTGCCATCAGTGTAGGGGAGGATAGAAACATTCAGTACTTC. Translation gives CAISVGEDRNIQYF. The chain links TRBV10-3 to TRBJ2-4, with a possible D match to TRBD2 (6 bases). Between the trimmed V and J ends, which lost 4 bases and 6 bases, there was a span of 13 bases. Germline V gene sequence: CDR1 ENHRY, CDR2 SYGVKD. The length of the CDR3 is 14 residues.